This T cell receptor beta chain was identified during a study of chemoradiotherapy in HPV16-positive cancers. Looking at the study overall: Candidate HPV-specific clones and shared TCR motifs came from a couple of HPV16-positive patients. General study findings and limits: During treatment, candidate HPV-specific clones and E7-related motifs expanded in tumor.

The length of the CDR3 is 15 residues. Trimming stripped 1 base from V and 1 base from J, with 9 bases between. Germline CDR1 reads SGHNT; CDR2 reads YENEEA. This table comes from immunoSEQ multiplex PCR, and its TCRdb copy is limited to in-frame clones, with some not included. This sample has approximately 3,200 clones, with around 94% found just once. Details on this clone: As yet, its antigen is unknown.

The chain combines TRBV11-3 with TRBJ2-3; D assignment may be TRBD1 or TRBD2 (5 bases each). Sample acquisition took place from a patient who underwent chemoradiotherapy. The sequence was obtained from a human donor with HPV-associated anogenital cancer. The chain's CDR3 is CASSLGVGGTDTQYF. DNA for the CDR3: TGTGCCAGCAGCTTAGGGGTGGGGGGCACAGATACGCAGTATTTT.